This is a list of T cell receptor beta chains from one sample in a study of response to subunit inactivated influenza vaccine. Each CDR3 protein is one row after TCRdb ran MiXCR on the RT-PCR reads. The table has under 850,000 distinct CDR3 sequences, about a fifth seen once. The specimen comprised PBMCs from blood, sampled around 5 days after vaccination. All receptors come from a man aged 50-59 years who received an inactivated influenza vaccine. The CDR3 runs from the conserved cysteine through the conserved F or W. Each record gives: clone size, D gene, V gene, J gene, CDR3 DNA, CDR3 protein. A D gene is named only where the DNA matches it firmly. Only part of the rows carry a size: once, few, many, or a class if the clone is expanded.

clone_size: many; d_call: TRBD2; v_call: TRBV29-1; j_call: TRBJ2-3; cdr3_nt: TGCAGCGTTGAAGATTTGGCGACTAGCGGGGGGCCAGATACGCAGTATTTT; cdr3_aa: CSVEDLATSGGPDTQYF
clone_size: few; d_call: .; v_call: TRBV11-2; j_call: TRBJ2-7; cdr3_nt: TGTGCCAGCAGACAGTGGACACTTTCCTACGAGCAGTACTTC; cdr3_aa: CASRQWTLSYEQYF
clone_size: .; d_call: .; v_call: TRBV12-3/TRBV12-4; j_call: TRBJ2-2; cdr3_nt: TGTGCCAGCAGTTTAAGGGAAGCGATAACCGGGGAGCTGTTTTTT; cdr3_aa: CASSLREAITGELFF
clone_size: few; d_call: .; v_call: TRBV6-1; j_call: TRBJ1-5; cdr3_nt: TGTGCCAGCTCACGAGGGGTGTGGGATCAGCCCCAGCATTTT; cdr3_aa: CASSRGVWDQPQHF
clone_size: .; d_call: .; v_call: TRBV7-9; j_call: TRBJ2-7; cdr3_nt: TGTGCCAGCAGCTTAGCGCAGGGACAAAGTAGGGAGCAGTACTTC; cdr3_aa: CASSLAQGQSREQYF
clone_size: few; d_call: TRBD1; v_call: TRBV10-3; j_call: TRBJ2-7; cdr3_nt: TGTGCCATCAGTGAGTCGACACAGGGGACCTACGAGCAGTACTTC; cdr3_aa: CAISESTQGTYEQYF
clone_size: .; d_call: .; v_call: TRBV5-1; j_call: TRBJ1-2; cdr3_nt: TGCGCCAGCAGCTTGGCTCCAGGATCTGGCTACACCTTC; cdr3_aa: CASSLAPGSGYTF
clone_size: many; d_call: TRBD1; v_call: TRBV5-1; j_call: TRBJ2-7; cdr3_nt: TGCGCCAGCAGCACGACAGGGGGCGAGCAGTACTTC; cdr3_aa: CASSTTGGEQYF
clone_size: few; d_call: TRBD2; v_call: TRBV12-3/TRBV12-4; j_call: TRBJ2-1; cdr3_nt: TGTGCCAGCAGTCCGGTCTCACTAGCGCGCAATGAGCAGTTCTTC; cdr3_aa: CASSPVSLARNEQFF
clone_size: .; d_call: .; v_call: TRBV28; j_call: TRBJ2-1; cdr3_nt: TGTGCCAGCAGTCTCACGCGACTCGGGGCCCCATACAATGAGCAGTTCTTC; cdr3_aa: CASSLTRLGAPYNEQFF
clone_size: few; d_call: .; v_call: TRBV25-1; j_call: TRBJ1-2; cdr3_nt: TGTGCCAGCAGCCAGGGTGATGGCTACACCTTC; cdr3_aa: CASSQGDGYTF
clone_size: .; d_call: .; v_call: TRBV15; j_call: TRBJ1-4; cdr3_nt: TGTGCCACCAGCAGAGGCTTGGCAGGGGCGAATGAAAAACTGTTTTTT; cdr3_aa: CATSRGLAGANEKLFF
clone_size: few; d_call: TRBD2; v_call: TRBV6-2/TRBV6-3; j_call: TRBJ2-1; cdr3_nt: TGTGCCAGCAGTAGCGGGACTAGCGGCATCTACGCCTACAATGAGCAGTTCTTC; cdr3_aa: CASSSGTSGIYAYNEQFF
clone_size: .; d_call: TRBD1; v_call: TRBV20-1; j_call: TRBJ2-7; cdr3_nt: TGCAGTGCCACAGACAGGGCCGAGCAGTACTTC; cdr3_aa: CSATDRAEQYF
clone_size: .; d_call: .; v_call: TRBV7-2; j_call: TRBJ2-1; cdr3_nt: TGTGCCAGCAGCCCCCTTCTGGGGAATGAGCAGTTCTTC; cdr3_aa: CASSPLLGNEQFF
clone_size: few; d_call: .; v_call: TRBV7-6; j_call: TRBJ2-7; cdr3_nt: TGTGCCAGCAGCCAACCTTCGGGATCCCAAACCTGGAAGCAGTACTTC; cdr3_aa: CASSQPSGSQTWKQYF
clone_size: .; d_call: TRBD1; v_call: TRBV2; j_call: TRBJ2-5; cdr3_nt: TGTGCCAGCAGCCCCCGGGTGTCGGGACAGGGGGCAGGATTTAGAAAGACCCAGTACTTC; cdr3_aa: CASSPRVSGQGAGFRKTQYF
clone_size: .; d_call: .; v_call: TRBV24-1; j_call: TRBJ2-4; cdr3_nt: TGTGCCACCAGTGATTCCCGCTCAGCCAAAAACATTCAGTACTTC; cdr3_aa: CATSDSRSAKNIQYF
clone_size: few; d_call: .; v_call: TRBV6-5; j_call: TRBJ2-7; cdr3_nt: TGTGCCAGCAGTTACTGGGGGAATTCACTCGGCGAGCAGTACTTC; cdr3_aa: CASSYWGNSLGEQYF
clone_size: .; d_call: .; v_call: TRBV15; j_call: TRBJ1-4; cdr3_nt: TGTGCCACCAGCAGAGAATGGCAGAGTGGTAATGAAAAACTGTTTTTT; cdr3_aa: CATSREWQSGNEKLFF